The sequence of this T cell receptor beta chain was determined in a study of OX40 agonist ivuxolimab in advanced cancers. The repertoire was sequenced with immunoSEQ multiplex PCR; TCRdb's copy has only in-frame clones and lacks some. The sample shows under 60,000 clones, about 90% of them seen only once. This clone was seen only once. V was shortened by 7 bases and J by 5 bases, with 18 bases between the two germline ends. This CDR3 comprises 13 residues. The germline V gene has CDR1 SQVTM and CDR2 ANQGSEA. This chain links TRBV29-1 with TRBJ2-7, with a weak D call TRBD1 (6 bases). The clonotype comes from an adult with an advanced solid tumor such as melanoma, head and neck, liver or kidney cancer. Source: CD4+ or CD8+ T cells sorted from blood, taken in a trial of the OX40 agonist ivuxolimab. The CDR3 sequence: CSGTRGGLHEQYF. The CDR3 region has the DNA TGCAGCGGGACCCGAGGGGGATTACACGAGCAGTACTTC.